Below, one TCR beta chain is given with its context. This record comes from a study of glioma-infiltrating T cells after dendritic cell vaccination. Repertoires were generated with immunoSEQ multiplex PCR, while TCRdb's copy carries only in-frame clones and drops some. The sample records under 130,000 clones, 80% to 90% being singletons. Germline V CDR1 and CDR2: SGHTA, FQGNSA. The CDR3 runs to 19 residues. The ends lost 1 base at V and 13 bases at J; junction bases unmatched: 21. The chain carries TRBV7-2 and TRBJ2-1, with 11 positions matching TRBD1. The receptor was derived from a human donor with glioblastoma. Sequencing was performed on blood, taken before dendritic cell vaccination. The CDR3 sequence: CASSLGGTGGMLPRSEQFF. Written as DNA, the CDR3 is TGTGCCAGCAGCTTAGGGGGGACAGGGGGTATGTTGCCCCGCTCAGAACAGTTCTTC.